The 9 T cell receptor beta chains in this list originate from one sample, sequenced in a study of naive and memory T cell subsets. Both TRBC1 and TRBC2 were covered by a beta constant-region primer of two equimolar oligonucleotides. Nested alpha and beta constant-region primers with the SP2 primer drove four PCR rounds on ligated cDNA. MiXCR, run by TCRdb on the UMI-ligation and nested PCR reads, gives a single entry per CDR3 protein. Found here are several thousand distinct CDR3 sequences, less than 5.5% of them singletons; the top ten hold around 26%. The sequencing sample was made of effector memory CD8+ T cells from blood. Subset reported: effector memory, CD45RA- CD27-. These receptors all stem from a human donor in good health.

By sample share, this clonotype is medium-sized. The V and J genes are TRBV28 and TRBJ2-1; 13 bases are shared with TRBD2. Germline V gives CDR1 MDHEN, CDR2 SYDVKM. The CDR3 is made up of 15 amino acids. The V and J ends lost 5 bases and 9 bases, in that order; junction bases with no gene match: 7. The CDR3 spells CASSPPGTSGVEQFF. The CDR3 DNA sequence: TGTGCCAGCAGTCCCCCCGGGACTAGCGGGGTTGAGCAGTTCTTC.

A remark on this clonotype: A read error may be the cause here, since a much bigger clone is one base away. The chain employs TRBV6-1 and TRBJ2-1, with 13 bases that match TRBD2. This CDR3 is 15 amino acids long. V was pared by 6 bases and J by 8 bases, with 7 bases of the junction left unmatched. Germline V gives CDR1 MNHNS, CDR2 SASEGT. CDR3 DNA: TGTGCCAGCAGCCTGGGACTAGCGGGATTCGATGAGCAGTTCTTC. Residues: CASSLGLAGFDEQFF.

This clonotype came up many times. The genes are TRBV28 and TRBJ2-1; TRBD2 matches 14 bases. Germline lookup yields CDR1 MDHEN and CDR2 SYDVKM. This CDR3 spans 20 amino acids. J gave up 6 bases and V 3 bases, and 16 bases lay outside the gene matches. The CDR3: CASSFRPGLAGVTFGNEQFF. CDR3 in DNA: TGTGCCAGCAGTTTCCGACCGGGACTAGCGGGAGTTACTTTCGGCAATGAGCAGTTCTTC.

This clonotype was seen repeatedly, ten times or more. J is TRBJ1-3 and V is TRBV29-1, with D maybe TRBD1 (5 bases). From germline, CDR1 is SQVTM and CDR2 ANQGSEA. The V end lost 3 bases, the J end lost 3 bases, and 9 bases lay between the germline ends. The CDR3 is 13 amino acids. Here the CDR3 DNA reads TGCAGCGTTGAGGCGGGGCGTGGAAACACCATATATTTT. This codes for CSVEAGRGNTIYF.

This clonotype was seen many times. The rearrangement links TRBV9 to TRBJ1-1; 12 bases align to TRBD1. The V gene's germline CDR1 is SGDLS and CDR2 YYNGEE. V lost 4 bases, J lost 5 bases, and 3 bases stayed unmatched. CDR3 size: 14 residues. The CDR3 spells CASSLGQGATEAFF. The CDR3 DNA reads as TGTGCCAGCAGCCTGGGACAGGGGGCAACTGAAGCTTTCTTT.

This clonotype qualifies as medium-sized (0.01 to 0.1%). V is TRBV12-3 or TRBV12-4 and J is TRBJ2-7; D uncertain. Trimming took off 3 bases at V and 0 bases at J, with 6 bases between the two ends. This CDR3 spans 13 amino acids. CDR3 sequence reads: CASSFRSSYEQYF. CDR3 DNA sequence: TGTGCCAGCAGTTTTCGCAGCTCCTACGAGCAGTACTTC.

Only a few counts were recorded for this clonotype. The J gene is TRBJ2-7, the V gene TRBV20-1; TRBD1 aligns across 7 bases. The CDR3 length is 13 residues. After removal of 4 bases from V and 3 bases from J, the junction contained 6 bases not matched to a gene. Looked up from germline, CDR1 is DFQATT and CDR2 is SNEGSKA (reference sequence). The CDR3 protein is CSAKGGLDYEQYF. DNA for the CDR3: TGCAGTGCTAAAGGGGGCTTGGACTACGAGCAGTACTTC.

This clonotype appeared many times. V usage is TRBV20-1 and J usage is TRBJ2-3; 10 positions match TRBD1. CDR3 size: 16 residues. Per the germline V gene, CDR1 is DFQATT and CDR2 is SNEGSKA (reference sequence). J gave up 2 bases and V 2 bases, and 7 bases lay outside the gene matches. The CDR3 reads CSARTSTGGDTDTQYF. CDR3 DNA: TGCAGTGCTAGAACATCGACAGGGGGCGACACAGATACGCAGTATTTT.

J is TRBJ2-1 and V is TRBV7-2; 12 bases map to TRBD2. This CDR3 has 15 residues. V lost 4 bases and J lost 8; bases outside the gene matches: 6. CDR1 is SGHTA, CDR2 FQGNSA, per germline. The CDR3 bases are TGTGCCAGCAGCTGGACTAGCGGGACCTTCGATGAGCAGTTCTTC. Amino acid sequence: CASSWTSGTFDEQFF.